This paragraph covers one TCR beta chain sequence. This sample is drawn from a study of blood T cell repertoires in COVID-19. Study as a whole: PBMCs, B-cell-depleted T cells, or T cells were the source of the cDNA or gDNA that made up the material.

V was pared by 2 bases and J by 1 base, with 5 bases between. The CDR3 consists of 14 residues. Germline lookup yields CDR1 LNHDA and CDR2 SQIVND (reference sequence). Clones were read by immunoSEQ multiplex PCR, and TCRdb kept only the in-frame ones, dropping some. The sample records some 190,000 clones, 70% to 90% being singletons. Material: peripheral blood. The chain carries TRBV19 and TRBJ2-2; D is unresolved. The TCR sequence derives from a man aged 55-75 years with acute or convalescent COVID-19. CDR3 in amino acids: CASSITGNTGELFF. The CDR3 region has the DNA TGTGCCAGTAGTATAACGGGGAACACCGGGGAGCTGTTTTTT.